This record covers a single T cell receptor (beta chain). Its target is not known. The data were obtained in a study of T cells in localized non-small cell lung cancer. Study results and caveats: Higher blood T cell density tracked longer overall survival. Sequencing covered just one tumor region, so heterogeneity cannot be ruled out. Uninvolved neighboring lung showed the greatest T cell clonality, exceeding tumor. Adjacent lung was found to contain a median approximately 60 of the top 100 tumor clones.

Here immunoSEQ multiplex PCR was the method, and the copy in TCRdb shows in-frame clones only, minus some. The table shows 9,500 to 15,000 clones, with more than 70% occurring only once. Trimming took off 4 bases at V and 3 bases at J, with 13 bases between the two ends. The CDR3 totals 15 residues. Germline lookup yields CDR1 MGHRA and CDR2 YSYEKL. V usage is TRBV4-1 and J usage is TRBJ2-1, with D uncertain. Material: peripheral blood, obtained before any cancer treatment. The sequence was collected from a male donor at least 60 years old with stage I lung adenocarcinoma. CDR3 protein: CASSLRSEDYNEQFF. The CDR3 DNA is TGCGCCAGCAGCCTCAGGAGTGAGGACTACAATGAGCAGTTCTTC.